The 17 T cell receptor beta chains given below trace back to one sample, sequenced in a study of blood T cell repertoires in COVID-19. Profiling relied on immunoSEQ multiplex PCR, and the TCRdb table lists in-frame clones only, not all of them. Of 230,000 or so clones listed, around 90% are singletons. What was sequenced was PBMCs or T cells enriched from blood (not recorded which). The receptors were gathered from a woman between 50 and 59 years old with acute COVID-19.

The chain couples TRBV5-5 to TRBJ2-2; 9 bases match TRBD2. The V gene end was trimmed by 0 bases and the J gene end by 1 base; junction bases not matched to a gene: 4. The V gene's germline CDR1 is SGHKS and CDR2 YYEKEE (reference sequence). This CDR3 contains 17 residues. This chain's CDR3 is CASSLELTSGNTGELFF. In DNA form, the CDR3 reads TGTGCCAGCAGCTTGGAGCTGACTAGCGGGAACACCGGGGAGCTGTTTTTT.

The V gene is TRBV18, the J gene TRBJ1-4; maybe TRBD1 (5 bases). The CDR3 contains 14 residues. CDR1 KGHSH and CDR2 LQKENI come from the germline V gene. V shed 3 bases and J shed 8 bases, with 13 bases lying between them. The CDR3 loop reads CASSPAGREEKLFF. As DNA, the CDR3 is TGTGCCAGCTCACCGGCAGGGCGGGAGGAAAAACTGTTTTTT.

V usage is TRBV18 and J usage is TRBJ2-7; 8 nucleotides match TRBD2. From germline, CDR1 is KGHSH and CDR2 LQKENI. This CDR3 region has 15 residues. With 3 bases clipped from V and 4 bases from J, the junction kept 8 bases outside the gene matches. The CDR3 bases are TGTGCCAGCTCACCGGTTAAGCGGGAGTTATACGAGCAGTACTTC. It specifies CASSPVKRELYEQYF.

The chain employs TRBV7-3 and TRBJ2-1, with a possible D match to TRBD1 (7 bases). Trimming removed 4 bases at V and 4 bases at J, with 17 bases between. From germline, CDR1 is SGHTA and CDR2 FQGTGA. The CDR3 sequence is 16 residues long. The CDR3 reads CASSSQPAGGYNEQFF. The CDR3 DNA follows: TGTGCCAGCAGCTCCCAACCCGCAGGGGGGTACAATGAGCAGTTCTTC.

The chain is built from TRBV11-3 and TRBJ2-7, with unresolved D. The CDR3 sequence is 15 residues long. Germline loops: CDR1 SGHNT, CDR2 YENEEA. V lost 1 base and J lost 2, with 12 bases in between. CDR3 sequence: CASSLGSDPTYEQYF. In DNA, the CDR3 is TGTGCCAGCAGCTTAGGGAGCGACCCAACCTACGAGCAGTACTTC. The full variable domain, in which reference TRBV11-3 and TRBJ2-7 provide the parts outside the CDR3, is EAGVVQSPRYKIIEKKQPVAFWCNPISGHNTLYWYLQNLGQGPELLIRYENEEAVDDSQLPKDRFSAERLKGVDSTLKIQPAELGDSAVYLCASSLGSDPTYEQYFGPGTRLTVT.

This chain uses TRBV6-2 or TRBV6-3 with TRBJ2-7, with 7 nucleotides matching TRBD1. V was pared by 2 bases and J by 0 bases, with 7 bases of the junction left unmatched. Germline CDR1 reads MNHEY; CDR2 reads SVGEGT. This CDR3 is built from 16 residues. CDR3 nucleotide sequence: TGTGCCAGCAGTTACCCAGACAGGGTTCCCTCCTACGAGCAGTACTTC. Its protein is CASSYPDRVPSYEQYF.

The chain has TRBV30 and TRBJ2-7, with 11 bases that match TRBD2. The CDR3 has 16 residues. Unmatched junction bases numbered 14, after V lost 7 bases and J lost 3 bases. CDR1 is GTSNPN and CDR2 is SVGIG in the germline V gene (reference sequence). CDR3 coding DNA: TGTGCCTCTAAGCCTATAACCGGGACTAGCGGCTACGAGCAGTACTTC. Encoded protein: CASKPITGTSGYEQYF.

The V and J genes are TRBV7-9 and TRBJ1-3; D remains unclear. V shed 1 base and J shed 0 bases, with 7 bases lying between them. Looked up from germline, CDR1 is SEHNR and CDR2 is FQNEAQ (reference sequence). The CDR3 sequence is 15 residues long. The CDR3 coding sequence is TGTGCCAGCAGCTTAGGACGGGGCTCTGGAAACACCATATATTTT. Translating it yields CASSLGRGSGNTIYF.

The genes are TRBV27 and TRBJ2-1; TRBD1 aligns across 10 bases. The CDR3 is 21 residues long. With 5 bases clipped from V and 1 base from J, the junction kept 20 bases outside the gene matches. The germline V gene has CDR1 MNHEY and CDR2 SMNVEV (reference sequence). As DNA, the CDR3 is TGTGCCAGCAGTCCCCAAAGGGGGGGGACAGGGGCCTTTTGGTCCTACAATGAGCAGTTCTTC. Its protein product is CASSPQRGGTGAFWSYNEQFF.

The chain carries TRBV2 and TRBJ2-1, with a tentative D call TRBD2 (6 bases). V lost 6 bases and J lost 7, with 22 bases in between. The CDR3 sequence is 16 residues long. CDR1 is SNHLY and CDR2 is FYNNEI in the germline V gene. The DNA of the CDR3 is TGTGCCAGCAGACATAAGGGACTCGCGGTGGGGAATGAGCAGTTCTTC. It codes for CASRHKGLAVGNEQFF. Complete variable domain (other parts from reference TRBV2 and TRBJ2-1): EPEVTQTPSHQVTQMGQEVILRCVPISNHLYFYWYRQILGQKVEFLVSFYNNEISEKSEIFDDQFSVERPDGSNFTLKIRSTKLEDSAMYFCASRHKGLAVGNEQFFGPGTRLTVL.

V usage is TRBV27 and J usage is TRBJ2-5; possibly TRBD2 for D (5 bases). The CDR3 extends over 13 amino acids. Trimming took off 5 bases at V and 5 bases at J, with 12 bases between the two ends. The germline gives CDR1 MNHEY, CDR2 SMNVEV (reference sequence). The CDR3 coding sequence is TGTGCCAGCAGTCCCGGCCGCGGGGAGACCCAGTACTTC. Its protein is CASSPGRGETQYF.

This chain uses TRBV7-8 with TRBJ2-7, with D hard to call. Trimming removed 6 bases at V and 2 bases at J, with 11 bases between. The CDR3 has 13 residues. Germline CDR1 SGHVS, CDR2 FQNEAQ. In nucleotides, the CDR3 is TGTGCCAGCAGTCCTACAGAGACCTACGAGCAGTACTTC. This translates into CASSPTETYEQYF.

This chain connects TRBV27 to TRBJ2-7; perhaps TRBD2 as D (6 bases). The germline V and J ends were trimmed by 10 bases and 0 bases, with 13 bases remaining between them. Germline V gene data show CDR1 as MNHEY and CDR2 as SMNVEV (reference sequence). CDR3 length: 13 amino acids. In DNA form, the CDR3 reads TGTGCCACCCTCGGGACTCACTCCTACGAGCAGTACTTC. Its translation is CATLGTHSYEQYF.

This chain connects TRBV28 to TRBJ2-7, with D possibly being TRBD1 (6 bases). V lost 3 bases and J lost 7, with 13 bases in between. This CDR3 spans 13 amino acids. Looked up from germline, CDR1 is MDHEN and CDR2 is SYDVKM. The CDR3 loop is CASSFGTIGEQYF. CDR3 in DNA: TGTGCCAGCAGTTTTGGGACAATCGGGGAGCAGTACTTC.

The chain has TRBV19 and TRBJ2-2, with TRBD2 identical over 8 bases. Germline values: CDR1 LNHDA, CDR2 SQIVND (reference sequence). The CDR3 spans 15 residues. V was pared by 1 base and J by 5 bases, with 3 bases of the junction left unmatched. This CDR3 is CASSIVASGTGELFF. The CDR3 DNA reads as TGTGCCAGTAGTATAGTGGCTAGCGGGACCGGGGAGCTGTTTTTT.

This chain's CDR3 is CASSRQGRYQPQHF. CDR3 bases: TGTGCCAGCTCCCGACAGGGACGGTACCAGCCCCAGCATTTT. The chain combines TRBV2 with TRBJ1-5; 7 positions match TRBD1. CDR1 SNHLY and CDR2 FYNNEI come from the germline V gene. The ends lost 8 bases at V and 7 bases at J; junction bases unmatched: 11. This CDR3 has 14 residues.

V is TRBV9 and J is TRBJ1-2; D is unclear. Deletions cut 3 bases from V and 8 bases from J, with 17 bases between. Per the germline V gene, CDR1 is SGDLS and CDR2 is YYNGEE. The CDR3 sequence is 14 residues long. CDR3 bases: TGTGCCAGCAGCGCCCGTATGGAGGGAGAAGGCTACACCTTC. Translating it yields CASSARMEGEGYTF.